The 11 T cell receptor beta chains listed next were all sequenced from one sample in a study of identical twins. MiXCR, run by TCRdb on the 5' RACE reads, gives a single entry per CDR3 protein. The sample holds about 900,000 distinct CDR3 sequences; approximately 13% are singletons and the top ten take about 1.5%. These data were likewise used in another study, on yellow fever vaccine responses in identical twins.

The sample taken for sequencing was PBMCs. The receptors come from a woman aged 18-29 years in good health.

The rearrangement uses TRBV6-5 and TRBJ2-5; TRBD2 agrees at 9 bases. V lost 0 bases and J lost 1; bases outside the gene matches: 6. Germline V gene lookup returns CDR1 MNHEY and CDR2 SVGAGI. The CDR3 is 17 amino acids. This CDR3 is CASSYSSAGGPQETQYF. The CDR3 bases are TGTGCCAGCAGTTACTCGAGCGCGGGAGGGCCCCAAGAGACCCAGTACTTC.

The chain's CDR3 is CASSLAIDTQYF. The CDR3 region has the DNA TGTGCCAGCAGCTTAGCTATAGATACGCAGTATTTT. This chain uses TRBV7-9 with TRBJ2-3; D is ambiguous. The CDR3 contains 12 residues. In germline, CDR1 is SEHNR, CDR2 FQNEAQ (reference sequence). V lost 0 bases and J lost 5, with 3 bases in between.

This clonotype was observed a handful of times. This chain links TRBV12-3 or TRBV12-4 with TRBJ2-1, with D unclear. The CDR3 is 13 amino acids. V was shortened by 2 bases and J by 12 bases, with 14 bases between the two germline ends. CDR3 sequence reads: CASSLPPRSGQFF. CDR3 DNA: TGTGCCAGCAGTTTACCCCCAAGGTCCGGGCAGTTCTTC.

This clonotype has more than one count but fewer than ten. The gene calls are TRBV29-1 and TRBJ2-2; no definite D call. The CDR3 extends over 13 amino acids. Trimming removed 5 bases from V and 2 bases from J, with 9 bases in between. CDR1 is SQVTM and CDR2 is ANQGSEA in the germline V gene. CDR3 DNA: TGCAGCGTTCAAACAGTAAACACCGGGGAGCTGTTTTTT. Protein: CSVQTVNTGELFF.

The CDR3: CASTLLRGNQPQHF. DNA for the CDR3: TGTGCCAGTACCCTCTTGAGGGGCAATCAGCCCCAGCATTTT. The J gene is TRBJ1-5, the V gene TRBV19; D is unclear. The V end lost 7 bases, the J end lost 2 bases, and 12 bases lay between the germline ends. The germline CDR1 and CDR2 sequences are LNHDA and SQIVND (reference sequence). The CDR3 extends over 14 amino acids. The full variable domain, its missing parts supplied by reference TRBV19 and TRBJ1-5, is DGGITQSPKYLFRKEGQNVTLSCEQNLNHDAMYWYRQDPGQGLRLIYYSQIVNDFQKGDIAEGYSVSREKKESFPLTVTSAQKNPTAFYLCASTLLRGNQPQHFGDGTRLSIL.

This clonotype appeared a few times. The chain employs TRBV20-1 and TRBJ2-7; 10 bases are a match to TRBD2. The CDR3 is made up of 15 amino acids. V lost 4 bases, J lost 3 bases, and 9 bases stayed unmatched. Germline V gene data show CDR1 as DFQATT and CDR2 as SNEGSKA (reference sequence). The CDR3 loop reads CSAKIGTSAFYEQYF. The CDR3 DNA sequence: TGCAGTGCTAAGATCGGGACTAGCGCCTTCTACGAGCAGTACTTC.

This clonotype was picked up many times. J is TRBJ1-1 and V is TRBV28; 11 positions agree with TRBD1. CDR3 length: 14 residues. V was pared by 6 bases and J by 5 bases, with 5 bases of the junction left unmatched. Germline V CDR1 and CDR2: MDHEN, SYDVKM. The CDR3 DNA reads TGTGCCAGCAGCCCGGGACAGGGGGTTACTGAAGCTTTCTTT. Residues: CASSPGQGVTEAFF.

This clonotype has a handful of counts. This CDR3 reads CSARATGYDTEAFF. The CDR3 DNA is TGCAGTGCTAGAGCGACAGGGTATGACACTGAAGCTTTCTTT. The V and J genes are TRBV20-1 and TRBJ1-1; 7 bases map to TRBD1. V shed 1 base and J 3 bases; nucleotides not matched to a gene: 5. The CDR3 totals 14 residues. Germline CDR1 is DFQATT and CDR2 is SNEGSKA (reference sequence).

A few counts support this clonotype. The V and J genes are TRBV6-4 and TRBJ2-2, with D tentatively TRBD1 (5 bases). Germline V gene sequence: CDR1 MRHNA, CDR2 SNTAGT. Trimming stripped 3 bases from V and 0 bases from J, with 5 bases between. The CDR3 runs 14 residues. CDR3 DNA sequence: TGTGCCAGCAGTGAACAGGCGAACACCGGGGAGCTGTTTTTT. It is translated as CASSEQANTGELFF.

This clonotype has at least ten counts. This sequence joins TRBV2 and TRBJ2-1, with D perhaps TRBD1 (6 bases). The CDR3 spans 15 residues. Germline V CDR1 and CDR2: SNHLY, FYNNEI. Trimming took off 2 bases at V and 0 bases at J, with 8 bases between the two ends. The CDR3 here is CASSEQGISYNEQFF. The CDR3 DNA reads TGTGCCAGCAGTGAACAGGGGATCTCCTACAATGAGCAGTTCTTC.

This clonotype has more than one count but fewer than ten. This chain connects TRBV12-3 or TRBV12-4 to TRBJ2-2, with D tentatively TRBD1 or TRBD2 (5 bases each). V was trimmed by 3 bases and J by 6 bases, leaving 17 bases between them. This CDR3 is 16 amino acids long. The CDR3 region has the DNA TGTGCCAGCAGTTTGGGAGCAGGGAGCAGGCCCGGGGAGCTGTTTTTT. Amino acids: CASSLGAGSRPGELFF.